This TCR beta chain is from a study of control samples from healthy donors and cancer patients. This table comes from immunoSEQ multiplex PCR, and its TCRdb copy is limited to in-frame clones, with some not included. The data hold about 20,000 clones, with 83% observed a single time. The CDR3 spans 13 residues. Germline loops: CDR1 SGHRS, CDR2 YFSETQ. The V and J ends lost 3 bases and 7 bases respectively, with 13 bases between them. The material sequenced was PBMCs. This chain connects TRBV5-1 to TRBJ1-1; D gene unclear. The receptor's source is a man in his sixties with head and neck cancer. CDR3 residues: CASSWGGRDEAFF. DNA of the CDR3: TGCGCCAGCAGCTGGGGTGGGAGGGATGAAGCTTTCTTT.